This is a list of T cell receptor beta chains from one sample in a study of T cells after yellow fever vaccination. TCRdb analysed the 5' RACE reads with MiXCR anew, one entry per CDR3 protein. Of around 310,000 distinct CDR3 sequences in the sample, roughly 9.4% were seen once. The sequences come from PBMCs, collected on the day of the first yellow fever vaccination. These receptors originate from a man aged 18 to 29 who received the YFV17D yellow fever vaccine. Both conserved end residues are part of each CDR3. A D gene is named only where the DNA matches it firmly. Rows give clone size only sometimes, using once, few, many, or a class for an expanded clone.

j_gene	abundance	v_gene	d_gene	CDR3aa	CDR3nt
TRBJ2-2	few	TRBV9	TRBD2	CASSPSGGPTGELFF	TGTGCCAGCAGCCCTAGCGGGGGGCCCACCGGGGAGCTGTTTTTT
TRBJ2-3	few	TRBV13	.	CASSLRQPSTDTQYF	TGTGCCAGCAGCCTCAGACAGCCTAGCACAGATACGCAGTATTTT
TRBJ1-6	many	TRBV6-5	.	CASSPRGRDSPLHF	TGTGCCAGCAGTCCCAGGGGTAGGGATTCACCCCTCCACTTT
TRBJ2-5	.	TRBV29-1	.	CSGARTSETQYF	TGCAGCGGAGCGCGGACTTCAGAGACCCAGTACTTC
TRBJ2-3	few	TRBV3-1	TRBD2	CASSQVGLAGGSPYTDTQYF	TGTGCCAGCAGCCAAGTGGGACTAGCGGGGGGTTCTCCTTACACAGATACGCAGTATTTT
TRBJ2-7	few	TRBV4-1	.	CASSQDSQGHEQYF	TGCGCCAGCAGCCAAGATTCACAGGGCCACGAGCAGTACTTC
TRBJ2-7	.	TRBV6-2/TRBV6-3	TRBD1	CASSTPGQPNYEQYF	TGTGCCAGCAGTACGCCGGGACAGCCTAACTACGAGCAGTACTTC
TRBJ2-1	many	TRBV5-6	TRBD1	CASSLEEGATGF	TGTGCCAGCAGCTTAGAAGAGGGGGCCACGGGCTTC
TRBJ1-1	.	TRBV15	.	CATSRDKATNTEAFF	TGTGCCACCAGCAGAGATAAGGCCACAAACACTGAAGCTTTCTTT
TRBJ1-6	.	TRBV6-2/TRBV6-3	.	CASSYRSSPLHF	TGTGCCAGCAGTTACCGTAGTTCACCCCTCCACTTT
TRBJ2-4	few	TRBV4-3	.	CASSQEVLAKNIQYF	TGCGCCAGCAGCCAAGAGGTGCTAGCCAAAAACATTCAGTACTTC
TRBJ2-7	few	TRBV12-3/TRBV12-4	TRBD2	CASSIGTSWVEQYF	TGTGCCAGCAGCATCGGGACTAGCTGGGTCGAGCAGTACTTC
TRBJ1-2	few	TRBV12-3/TRBV12-4	.	CASSLPAAYGYTF	TGTGCCAGCAGTTTACCCGCAGCCTATGGCTACACCTTC
TRBJ1-5	few	TRBV6-1	TRBD1	CASRAGTGTIGQPQHF	TGTGCCAGCAGAGCCGGGACAGGGACAATAGGGCAGCCCCAGCATTTT
TRBJ1-5	few	TRBV20-1	.	CSARGVGPDQPQHF	TGCAGTGCTAGGGGGGTTGGACCCGATCAGCCCCAGCATTTT
TRBJ2-1	many	TRBV7-9	TRBD1	CASRPQGKRLYNEQFF	TGTGCCAGCAGGCCACAGGGGAAGAGGCTCTACAATGAGCAGTTCTTC
TRBJ1-6	many	TRBV7-2	.	CASSFTENSPLHF	TGTGCCAGCAGCTTTACGGAGAATTCACCCCTCCACTTT
TRBJ2-2	few	TRBV18	.	CATIGGENTGELFF	TGTGCCACCATAGGGGGAGAGAACACCGGGGAGCTGTTTTTT
TRBJ2-7	few	TRBV11-1	TRBD2	CASSFGGNQYF	TGTGCCAGCAGCTTCGGGGGGAATCAGTACTTC
TRBJ1-5	few	TRBV6-5	.	CASSYWGGNQPQHF	TGTGCCAGCAGTTACTGGGGGGGAAACCAGCCCCAGCATTTT
TRBJ1-6	.	TRBV28	.	CASSPTPYSPLHF	TGTGCCAGCAGTCCGACACCTTATTCACCCCTCCACTTT
TRBJ2-5	few	TRBV5-1	TRBD2	CASSLAGEQETQYF	TGCGCCAGCAGCTTAGCGGGGGAGCAAGAGACCCAGTACTTC
TRBJ1-6	few	TRBV27	.	CASSLFLGSPLHF	TGTGCCAGCAGTTTATTTTTAGGGTCACCCCTCCACTTT
TRBJ1-5	few	TRBV7-2	TRBD1	CASSFDRGMVQPQHF	TGTGCCAGCAGCTTTGACAGGGGGATGGTTCAGCCCCAGCATTTT
TRBJ2-1	.	TRBV12-3/TRBV12-4	.	CASEGGETSYNEQFF	TGTGCCAGCGAGGGCGGGGAGACCTCCTACAATGAGCAGTTCTTC
TRBJ2-2	.	TRBV15	.	CATSGKEAGELFF	TGTGCCACCAGCGGGAAGGAGGCCGGGGAGCTGTTTTTT
TRBJ2-2	few	TRBV2	.	CASIRGGGELFF	TGTGCCAGCATCCGAGGTGGCGGGGAGCTGTTTTTT
TRBJ2-7	few	TRBV5-1	.	CASTTSGGRERVVYEQYF	TGCGCCAGCACCACCTCCGGGGGCAGGGAAAGAGTCGTGTACGAGCAGTACTTC
TRBJ2-7	.	TRBV7-6	TRBD2	CASSVTSGGSYEQYF	TGTGCCAGCAGCGTCACTAGCGGGGGCTCCTACGAGCAGTACTTC
TRBJ1-2	many	TRBV5-1	.	CASSWGTSDYGYTF	TGCGCCAGCAGCTGGGGGACGTCGGACTATGGCTACACCTTC
TRBJ1-5	many	TRBV11-2	.	CASSLDSLTPQHF	TGTGCCAGCAGCCTGGACAGCCTGACGCCCCAGCATTTT
TRBJ2-3	many	TRBV4-1	TRBD1	CASSHRGGTGSLSTDTQYF	TGCGCCAGCAGCCATAGAGGGGGGACAGGTTCACTAAGCACAGATACGCAGTATTTT
TRBJ1-6	few	TRBV6-5	.	CASSYSMGAFSNSPLHF	TGTGCCAGCAGTTACTCGATGGGGGCCTTCTCTAATTCACCCCTCCACTTT
TRBJ2-4	few	TRBV7-8	TRBD2	CASSLGASGENIQYF	TGTGCCAGCAGCTTAGGGGCTAGCGGGGAGAACATTCAGTACTTC
TRBJ2-1	.	TRBV27	.	CASGKGQVGNEQFF	TGTGCCAGCGGAAAGGGGCAGGTCGGGAATGAGCAGTTCTTC
TRBJ2-2	.	TRBV6-2/TRBV6-3	TRBD1	CASSSQQGAWTGELFF	TGTGCCAGCAGTTCCCAACAGGGGGCGTGGACCGGGGAGCTGTTTTTT
TRBJ1-2	many	TRBV11-2	.	CASSLIQWGANYGYTF	TGTGCCAGCAGCTTAATTCAATGGGGCGCTAACTATGGCTACACCTTC
TRBJ2-3	.	TRBV12-5	TRBD2	CASGRGAHTDTQYF	TGTGCTAGTGGGCGGGGGGCCCACACAGATACGCAGTATTTT
TRBJ2-1	few	TRBV6-5	TRBD2	CASSYRTSGGAMQFF	TGTGCCAGCAGTTACCGGACTAGCGGGGGGGCGATGCAGTTCTTC
TRBJ2-1	few	TRBV7-2	.	CASSPLKSSYNEQFF	TGTGCCAGCAGCCCCCTTAAGAGCTCCTACAATGAGCAGTTCTTC